This T cell receptor beta chain is drawn from a study of CD8 T cells in Susac syndrome. Between the trimmed V and J ends, which lost 4 bases and 4 bases, there was a span of 11 bases. CDR1 is MGHDK, CDR2 SYGVNS, per germline. The CDR3 is made up of 14 amino acids. The RNA, roughly 0.45 to 1 ug, was put through reverse transcription using random hexamers. TCRdb reprocessed the immunoSEQ multiplex PCR reads with MiXCR, giving one entry per CDR3 protein. Among around 140,000 distinct CDR3 sequences listed, 80% to 85% were seen once. The chain employs TRBV25-1 and TRBJ1-5; D not certain. The clonotype comes from a human donor with multiple sclerosis. The sample comprised CD8+ T cells from PBMCs. CDR3 coding DNA: TGTGCCAGCAGTGGAGAGAACCTTAATCAGCCCCAGCATTTT. It encodes CASSGENLNQPQHF.